These 8 T cell receptor beta chains were sequenced from one sample in a study of tumor-infiltrating lymphocytes in primary liver carcinoma (dated by TCRdb to 2016 to 2017). Sequencer: Illumina HiSeq 2500. A constant-region primer and ProtoScript II reverse transcriptase were used to reverse-transcribe TCRbeta-specific cDNA from roughly 0.55 ug total RNA. Construction of the TCRbeta libraries relied on three nested rounds of multiplex PCR, following a slightly modified ARM-PCR procedure. Each of the first two PCR rounds ran for approximately 10 cycles and used multiplex TRBV1-TRBV30 forward primers together with a Cbeta reverse primer. TCRdb redid the processing of the public reads, applying fastp at Q25 and MiXCR, and retained in-frame beta chains. Records with the same CDR3 protein are collapsed into one entry carrying the most frequent genes and DNA. For this sample there are 180,000 or so distinct CDR3 sequences; over 45% appear just once. The ten most abundant clones make up less than 75% of the sample.

TRIzol reagent was used to extract blood RNA from unsorted whole blood, while the DNeasy Blood & Tissue kit provided the germline DNA. The sample comprised peripheral blood. These receptor sequences come from a man aged 40-49 years with primary liver carcinoma and hepatitis B virus infection.

As to this clonotype: Its ends do not fully match the called genes, so a read error is possible. The chain uses TRBV5-4 and TRBJ2-2; the D gene is possibly TRBD2 (5 bases). CDR1 is SGHNT, CDR2 YYREEE, per germline (reference sequence). The CDR3 runs to 12 residues. Here the CDR3 DNA reads TGTGCCAGCAGCTGGGGAGCCGGGGAGCCGCTTTTT. Translated, it gives CASSWGAGEPLF.

The rearrangement joins TRBV5-1 to TRBJ1-2; TRBD1 is a possible D gene (5 bases). The length of the CDR3 is 14 residues. Deletions cut 1 base from V and 4 bases from J, with 11 bases between. CDR1 and CDR2 (germline): SGHRS, YFSETQ. CDR3 DNA: TGCGCCAGCAGCTTGTCAAGGCAGGGCTATGGCTACACCTTC. Translation gives CASSLSRQGYGYTF.

A note on this clonotype: The conserved closing phenylalanine or tryptophan is absent in this CDR3, likely reflecting a read error. The DNA is omitted, as the CDR3 cannot be located on it reliably, and the CDR3 follows TCRdb's listing. This chain uses TRBV19 with TRBJ2-5; the D segment call TRBD1 is taken from the table without a DNA check. The CDR3 is made up of 12 amino acids, end residues included. In germline, CDR1 is LNHDA, CDR2 SQIVND (reference sequence). CDR3: CATRDSQETHYI.

A note on this clonotype: A much larger clone differs from this one at a single base, so this may be a read error. V gene TRBV29-1 combines with J gene TRBJ2-3, with D perhaps matching TRBD2 (5 bases). This CDR3 contains 18 residues. CDR1 is SQVTM, CDR2 ANQGSEA, per germline. The CDR3 nucleotides read TGCAACGCCGACCGGGGTATCCTCCAGGCCCCTAGCACAGATACGCAGTATTTT. Translation: CNADRGILQAPSTDTQYF.

On this clonotype itself: Germline is not matched at one junction end, which may reflect a read error. The rearrangement joins TRBV11-2 to TRBJ2-7, with D perhaps TRBD1 (6 bases). The CDR3 runs 15 residues. The germline CDR1 and CDR2 sequences are SGHAT and FQNNGV. The CDR3 loop reads CASSSTGGSTYEQYF. CDR3 in DNA: TGTGCCAGCAGCTCCACTGGGGGCAGCACCTATGAGCAGTACTTC.

In its sample, this clonotype was seen many times. V usage is TRBV11-2 and J usage is TRBJ2-3; D is perhaps TRBD2 (5 bases). Deletions cut 4 bases from V and 6 bases from J, with 14 bases between. This CDR3 has 14 residues. Germline CDR1 SGHAT, CDR2 FQNNGV. The CDR3: CASSSLRGSDTQYF. The CDR3, as DNA: TGTGCCAGCAGCTCCCTACGAGGGTCCGATACGCAGTATTTT.

The chain recombines TRBV5-8 with TRBJ2-7; maybe TRBD1 (6 bases). This CDR3 region has 16 residues. CDR1 is SGHTS, CDR2 YDEGEE, per germline. Deletions cut 2 bases from V and 2 bases from J, with 17 bases between. This chain's CDR3 is CASSLRGRKGTYEQYF. For the CDR3, the DNA is TGTGCCAGCAGCTTAAGGGGGAGAAAAGGCACCTACGAGCAGTACTTC. Full variable domain (outside the CDR3, taken from reference TRBV5-8 and TRBJ2-7): EAGVTQSPTHLIKTRGQQATLRCSPISGHTSVYWYQQALGLGLQFLLWYDEGEERNRGNFPPRFSGRQFPNYSSELNVNALELEDSALYLCASSLRGRKGTYEQYFGPGTRLTVT.

This chain links TRBV11-2 with TRBJ2-1, with D maybe TRBD1 (6 bases). Germline-derived CDR1 and CDR2 are SGHAT and FQNNGV. The CDR3 loop spans 14 amino acids. The V gene lost 7 bases and the J gene lost 8 bases, with 18 bases spanning the gap. This chain's CDR3 is CASNSGQGLYEQFF. The CDR3 DNA sequence: TGTGCCAGCAACTCGGGTCAGGGGCTCTATGAGCAGTTCTTC.